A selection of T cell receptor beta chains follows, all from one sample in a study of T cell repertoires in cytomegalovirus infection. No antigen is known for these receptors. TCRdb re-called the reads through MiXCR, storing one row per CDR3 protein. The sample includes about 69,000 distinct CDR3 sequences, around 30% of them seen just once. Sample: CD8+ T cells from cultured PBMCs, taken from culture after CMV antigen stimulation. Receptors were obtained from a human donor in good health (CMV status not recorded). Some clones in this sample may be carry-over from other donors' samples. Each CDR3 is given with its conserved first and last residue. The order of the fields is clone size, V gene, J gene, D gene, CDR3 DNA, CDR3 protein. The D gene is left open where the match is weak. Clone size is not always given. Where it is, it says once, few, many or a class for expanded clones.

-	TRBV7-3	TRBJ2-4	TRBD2	TGTGCCAGCAGCCCTAGCGGGGGGAGCATTCAGTACTTC	CASSPSGGSIQYF
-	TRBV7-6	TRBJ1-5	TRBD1	TGTGCCAGCAGCTCTGGACAGGCGGTCAATCAGCCCCAGCATTTT	CASSSGQAVNQPQHF
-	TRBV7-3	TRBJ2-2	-	TGTGCCAGCAGCCCTCGAGGATTCGGGGACGGAGAGCTGTTTTTT	CASSPRGFGDGELFF
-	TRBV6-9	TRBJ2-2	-	TGTGCCAGCACCTCCCCAACCGGGGAGCTGTTTTTT	CASTSPTGELFF
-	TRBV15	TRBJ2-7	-	TGTGCCACCAGCAGAGGGTCAGGGGATCGTTCCTACGAGCAGTACTTC	CATSRGSGDRSYEQYF
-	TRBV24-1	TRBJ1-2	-	TGTGCCACCAGTGCAGACAGAAACTATGGCTACACCTTC	CATSADRNYGYTF
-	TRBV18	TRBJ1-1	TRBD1	TGTGCCAGCTCGGGACAGGGGGGTGAAGCTTTCTTT	CASSGQGGEAFF
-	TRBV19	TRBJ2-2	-	TGTGCCAGTAGTATCGGGGGCGCCGATACCGGGGAGCTGTTGTTT	CASSIGGADTGELLF
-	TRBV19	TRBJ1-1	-	TGTGCCAGTAGTACGTCATCCACTGAAGCTTTCTTT	CASSTSSTEAFF
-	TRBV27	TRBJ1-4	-	TGTGCCAGCAGTTCCCGAGGCAGCCTTAATGAAAAACTGTTTTTT	CASSSRGSLNEKLFF
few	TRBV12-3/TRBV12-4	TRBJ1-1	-	TGTGCCAGCAGTTTTGGGATCGGGGTTGTAGCCGCGACCACTGAAGCTTTCTTT	CASSFGIGVVAATTEAFF
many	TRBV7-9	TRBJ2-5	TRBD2	TGTGCCAGCAGCACCACGACTAGCGGGAGTTTGGAGACCCAGTACTTC	CASSTTTSGSLETQYF
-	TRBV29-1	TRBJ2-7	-	TGCAGCGTTGAAACTGACGAGCAGTACTTC	CSVETDEQYF
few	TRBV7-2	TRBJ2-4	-	TGTGCCAGCAGCTCAGACTCGGGTTTAGCCAAAAACATTCAGTACTTC	CASSSDSGLAKNIQYF
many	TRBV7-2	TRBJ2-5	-	TGTGCCAGCAGCCTAGAGCCAGGGAGCTTGGAGACCCAGTACTTC	CASSLEPGSLETQYF
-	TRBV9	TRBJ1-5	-	TGTGCCAGCAGCGTAGATGCGGGGGTCAGTAGTCAGCCCCAGCATTTT	CASSVDAGVSSQPQHF
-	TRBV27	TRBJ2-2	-	TGTGCCAGCAGTTCCCAAAACACCGGGGAGCTGTTTTTT	CASSSQNTGELFF
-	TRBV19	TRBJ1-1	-	TGTGCCAGTACCCCGGGCACTGAAGCTTTCTTT	CASTPGTEAFF
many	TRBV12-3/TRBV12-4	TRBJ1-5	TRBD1	TGTGCCAGCAGTCCTCCAGGACAGGTTAGCAATCAGCCCCAGCATTTT	CASSPPGQVSNQPQHF
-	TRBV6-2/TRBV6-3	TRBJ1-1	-	TGTGCCAGCAGAATTGGAGACAGGCTCGACACTGAAGCTTTCTTT	CASRIGDRLDTEAFF
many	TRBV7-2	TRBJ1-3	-	TGTGCCAGCAGCTTACATCGGGTCGGACACTCTGGAAACACCATATATTTT	CASSLHRVGHSGNTIYF
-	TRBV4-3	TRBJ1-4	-	TGCGCCAGCAGCCAAGGGCAGGGAGCTGAAAAACTGTTTTTT	CASSQGQGAEKLFF
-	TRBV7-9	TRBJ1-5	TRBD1	TGTGCCAGCAGCGCCGGACAGGGGGGCAATCAGCCCCAGCATTTT	CASSAGQGGNQPQHF
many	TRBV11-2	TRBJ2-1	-	TGTGCCAGCAGCTTCTTCGGGAGTGGTTACAATGAGCAGTTCTTC	CASSFFGSGYNEQFF
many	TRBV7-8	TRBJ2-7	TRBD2	TGTGCCAGCAGCCCAGGACTAGCGGGGGGTACCTACGAGCAGTACTTC	CASSPGLAGGTYEQYF
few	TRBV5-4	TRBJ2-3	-	TGTGCCAGCAGCCCGCCTAGCGAGAGCACAGATACGCAGTATTTT	CASSPPSESTDTQYF
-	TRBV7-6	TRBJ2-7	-	TGTGCCAGCAGCTTAAGCAAAGGCAGAAACTACGAGCAGTACTTC	CASSLSKGRNYEQYF
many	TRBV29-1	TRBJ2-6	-	TGCAGCGCAAGGACTGGGGACTCTGGGGCCAACGTCCTGACTTTC	CSARTGDSGANVLTF
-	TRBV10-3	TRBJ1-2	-	TGTGCCATCAGGGCAGGGACTGATCTGAGTTACACCTTC	CAIRAGTDLSYTF
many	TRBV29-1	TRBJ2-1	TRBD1	TGCAGCGTGGGACAGGGAGTCGATGAGCAGTTCTTC	CSVGQGVDEQFF
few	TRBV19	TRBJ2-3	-	TGTGCCAGTAGTATAACAGGCATAACAGATACGCAGTATTTT	CASSITGITDTQYF
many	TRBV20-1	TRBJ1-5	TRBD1	TGCAGTGCTAGGCAGGGGGTTGATAATCAGCCCCAGCATTTT	CSARQGVDNQPQHF
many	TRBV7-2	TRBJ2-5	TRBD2	TGTGCCAGCAGCTACACTAGCGGTCTAAAAGAGACCCAGTACTTC	CASSYTSGLKETQYF
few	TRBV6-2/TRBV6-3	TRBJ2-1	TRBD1	TGTGCCACCCACCCTCGACAGGGAAGCTCCTACAATGAGCAGTTCTTC	CATHPRQGSSYNEQFF
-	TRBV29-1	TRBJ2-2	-	TGCAGCAGACCGAACACCGGGGAGCTGTTTTTT	CSRPNTGELFF
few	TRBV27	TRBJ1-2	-	TGTGCCAGCAGTTTATCGGAGGCAGACTATGGCTACACCTTC	CASSLSEADYGYTF
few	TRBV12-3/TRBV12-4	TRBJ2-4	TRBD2	TGTGCCAGCAGTCCGATAGCGGGTGGGGCCAAAAACATTCAGTACTTC	CASSPIAGGAKNIQYF
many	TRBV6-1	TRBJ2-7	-	TGTGCCAGCAGTGACGGATTAGAGTCCTACGAGCAGTACTTC	CASSDGLESYEQYF
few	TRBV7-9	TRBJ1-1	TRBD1	TGTGCCAGCAGCTTATCGACAGGGAAGAACACTGAAGCTTTCTTT	CASSLSTGKNTEAFF
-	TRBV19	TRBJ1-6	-	TGTGCCAGTAGTTCCGGGGAGTTTAATTCACCCCTCCACTTT	CASSSGEFNSPLHF
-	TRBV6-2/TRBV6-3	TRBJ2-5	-	TGTGCCAGCAGTTACCTGGCAGTCCAAGAGACCCAGTACTTC	CASSYLAVQETQYF
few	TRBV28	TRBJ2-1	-	TGTGCCAGCACCCCGGTAACGGGGGTTACTAATGAGCAGTTCTTC	CASTPVTGVTNEQFF
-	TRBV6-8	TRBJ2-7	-	TGTGCCAGCAGTTACATCGGAGTCTCCTACGAGCAGTACTTC	CASSYIGVSYEQYF
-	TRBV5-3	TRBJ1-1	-	TGTGCCAGCAGCCAATTCGGGCACACTGAAGCTTTCTTT	CASSQFGHTEAFF
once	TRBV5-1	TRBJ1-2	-	TGCGCCAGCAGCTTGGGGCTGACGACATATTACTATGGCTACACCTTC	CASSLGLTTYYYGYTF
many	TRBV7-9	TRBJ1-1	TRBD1	TGTGCCAGCAGCTTAGATCAGACCAGGACAGGGCGGCCTTTCTTT	CASSLDQTRTGRPFF
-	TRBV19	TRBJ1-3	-	TGTGCCAGTACCCTGGGGTCGGCAGGGGCGGACGTCGGCACCATATATTTT	CASTLGSAGADVGTIYF
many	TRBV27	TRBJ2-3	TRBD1	TGTGCCAGCAGTCTTGACAGGGGGCAAGATACGCAGTATTTT	CASSLDRGQDTQYF
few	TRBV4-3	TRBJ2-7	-	TGCGCCAGCAGCCAAGATGGCCGGGACTACGAGCAGTACTTC	CASSQDGRDYEQYF
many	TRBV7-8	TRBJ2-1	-	TGTGCCAGCAGCCACCCTGAGGGGAGCCCCTACAATGAGCAGTTCTTC	CASSHPEGSPYNEQFF
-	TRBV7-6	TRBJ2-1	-	TGTGCCAGCAGCTTGTCGGGGGACGGCCGAAACAATGAGCAGTTCTTC	CASSLSGDGRNNEQFF
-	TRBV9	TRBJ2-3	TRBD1	TGTGCCAGCAGCGGAAGACAGGGCAGTTTAGATACGCAGTATTTT	CASSGRQGSLDTQYF
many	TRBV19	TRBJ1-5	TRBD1	TGTGCCAGCGCGGAACAGGGGGGTCGGGGTGATCAGCCCCAGCATTTT	CASAEQGGRGDQPQHF
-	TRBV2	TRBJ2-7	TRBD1	TGTGCCAGCATCCTCGCCCCCTGGGACAGGGGCTACGAGCAGTACTTC	CASILAPWDRGYEQYF